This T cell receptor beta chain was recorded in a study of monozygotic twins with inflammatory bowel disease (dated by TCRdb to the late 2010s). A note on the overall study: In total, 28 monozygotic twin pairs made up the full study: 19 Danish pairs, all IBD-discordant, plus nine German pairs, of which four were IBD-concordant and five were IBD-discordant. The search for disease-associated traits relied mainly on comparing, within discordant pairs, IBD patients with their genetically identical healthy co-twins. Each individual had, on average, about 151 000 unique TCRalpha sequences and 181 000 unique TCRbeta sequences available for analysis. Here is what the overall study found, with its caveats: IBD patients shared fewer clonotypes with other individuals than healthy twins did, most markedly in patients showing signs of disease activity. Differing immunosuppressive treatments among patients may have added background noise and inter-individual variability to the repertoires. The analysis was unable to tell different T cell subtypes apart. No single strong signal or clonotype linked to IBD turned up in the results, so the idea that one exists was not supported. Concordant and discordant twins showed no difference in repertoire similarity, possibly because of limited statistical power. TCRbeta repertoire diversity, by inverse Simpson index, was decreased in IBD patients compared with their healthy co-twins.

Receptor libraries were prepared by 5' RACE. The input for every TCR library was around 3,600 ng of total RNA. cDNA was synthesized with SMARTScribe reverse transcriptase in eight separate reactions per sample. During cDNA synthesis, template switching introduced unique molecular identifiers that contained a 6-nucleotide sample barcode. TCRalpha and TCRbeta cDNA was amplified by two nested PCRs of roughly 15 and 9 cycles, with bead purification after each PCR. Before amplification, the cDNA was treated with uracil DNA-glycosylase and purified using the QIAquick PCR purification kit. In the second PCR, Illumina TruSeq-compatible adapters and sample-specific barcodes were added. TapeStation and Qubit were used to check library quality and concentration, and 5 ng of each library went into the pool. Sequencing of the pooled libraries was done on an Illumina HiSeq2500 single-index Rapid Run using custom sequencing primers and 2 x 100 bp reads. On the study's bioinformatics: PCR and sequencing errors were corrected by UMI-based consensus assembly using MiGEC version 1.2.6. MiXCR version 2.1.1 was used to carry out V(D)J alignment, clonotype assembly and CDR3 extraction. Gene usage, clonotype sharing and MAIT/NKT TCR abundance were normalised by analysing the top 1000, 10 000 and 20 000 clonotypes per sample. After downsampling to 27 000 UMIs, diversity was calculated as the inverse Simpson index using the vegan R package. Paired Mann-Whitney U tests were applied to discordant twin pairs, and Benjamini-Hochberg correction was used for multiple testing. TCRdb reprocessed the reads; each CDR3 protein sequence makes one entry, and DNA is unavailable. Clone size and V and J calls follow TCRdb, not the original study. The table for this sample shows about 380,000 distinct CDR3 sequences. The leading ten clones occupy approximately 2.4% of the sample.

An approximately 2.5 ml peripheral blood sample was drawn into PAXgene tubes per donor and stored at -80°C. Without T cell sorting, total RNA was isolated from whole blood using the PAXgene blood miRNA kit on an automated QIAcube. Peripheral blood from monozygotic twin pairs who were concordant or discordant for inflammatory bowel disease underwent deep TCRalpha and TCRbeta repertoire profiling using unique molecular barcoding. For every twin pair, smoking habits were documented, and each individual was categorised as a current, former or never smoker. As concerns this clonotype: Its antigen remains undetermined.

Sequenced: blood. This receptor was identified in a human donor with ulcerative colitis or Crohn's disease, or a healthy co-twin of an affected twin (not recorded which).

The CDR3 sequence is CSARQGTTNEKLFF. The V gene is TRBV20-1 and the J gene is TRBJ1-4; absent DNA, TCRdb's TRBD1 call cannot be checked. The CDR3 goes from the cysteine to the phenylalanine over 14 residues. The DNA is unrecorded. CDR1 DFQATT and CDR2 SNEGSKA are derived from the germline V gene (reference sequence).